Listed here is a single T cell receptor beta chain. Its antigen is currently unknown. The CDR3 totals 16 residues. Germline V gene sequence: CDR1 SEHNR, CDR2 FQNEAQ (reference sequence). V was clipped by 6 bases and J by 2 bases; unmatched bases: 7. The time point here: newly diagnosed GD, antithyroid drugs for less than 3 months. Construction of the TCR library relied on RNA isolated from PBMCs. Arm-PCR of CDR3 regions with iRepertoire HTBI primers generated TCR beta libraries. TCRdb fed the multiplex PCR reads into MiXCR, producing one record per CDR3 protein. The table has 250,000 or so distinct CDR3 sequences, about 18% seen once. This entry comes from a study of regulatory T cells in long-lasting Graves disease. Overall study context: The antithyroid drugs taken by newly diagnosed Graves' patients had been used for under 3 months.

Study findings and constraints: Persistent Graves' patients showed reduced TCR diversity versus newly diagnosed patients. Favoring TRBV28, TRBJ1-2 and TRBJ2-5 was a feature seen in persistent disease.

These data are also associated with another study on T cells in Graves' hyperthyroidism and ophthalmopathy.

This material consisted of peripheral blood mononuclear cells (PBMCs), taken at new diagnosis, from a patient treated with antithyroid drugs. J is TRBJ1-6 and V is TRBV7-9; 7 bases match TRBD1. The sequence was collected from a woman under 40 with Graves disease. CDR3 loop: CASRSDRVAYNSPLHF. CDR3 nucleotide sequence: TGTGCCAGCAGATCAGACAGGGTGGCCTATAATTCACCCCTCCACTTT.